The rows below give T cell receptor beta chains drawn from one sample of a study of long-term antiretroviral therapy in people with HIV. The data were produced by immunoSEQ multiplex PCR, yet TCRdb's version contains in-frame clones alone and is incomplete. The sample includes more than 15,000 clones, over 70% of them seen just once. This sample comprised unsorted PBMCs, obtained 2.3 years after starting antiretroviral therapy. The receptors were sampled from a woman in her thirties or forties with HIV. Each CDR3 is given with its conserved first and last residue. A D gene is named only where the DNA matches it firmly.

CASSPGLSQNIRYTGEQFF	TGTGCCAGCAGCCCTGGACTATCCCAGAATATCAGGTACACAGGTGAGCAGTTCTTC	TRBJ2-1	NA	TRBV7-9
CASSLEYEQYF	TGTGCCAGCAGCTTAGAGTACGAGCAGTACTTC	TRBJ2-7	NA	TRBV7-2
CASSLVTTGGWDQPQHF	TGTGCCAGCAGCTTAGTAACTACAGGGGGTTGGGATCAGCCCCAGCATTTT	TRBJ1-5	TRBD1	TRBV7-9
CASSQGELAGSNEQFF	TGTGCCAGCAGCCAAGGTGAACTAGCGGGATCCAATGAGCAGTTCTTC	TRBJ2-1	TRBD2	TRBV4-2
CASSPGQGSYEQYF	TGCGCCAGCAGCCCGGGACAGGGGTCCTACGAGCAGTACTTC	TRBJ2-7	TRBD1	TRBV4-3
CASSLTGGSEQFF	TGTGCCAGCAGCTTGACAGGGGGCTCAGAGCAGTTCTTC	TRBJ2-1	TRBD1	TRBV5-6
CASSIGAGNTEAFF	TGTGCCAGTAGTATCGGGGCAGGGAACACTGAAGCTTTCTTT	TRBJ1-1	NA	TRBV19
CASSPSQGRSTEAFF	TGTGCCAGCTCACCCTCTCAGGGGAGGAGTACTGAAGCTTTCTTT	TRBJ1-1	NA	TRBV18
CASSWGIGELFF	TGTGCCAGCAGCTGGGGAATCGGGGAGCTGTTTTTT	TRBJ2-2	NA	TRBV5-4
CASSPTGQNYGYTF	TGTGCCAGCTCACCGACGGGACAGAACTATGGCTACACCTTC	TRBJ1-2	TRBD1	TRBV18
CASSPITSGVYNEQFF	TGTGCCAGCTCACCCATCACTAGCGGGGTCTACAATGAGCAGTTCTTC	TRBJ2-1	TRBD2	TRBV18